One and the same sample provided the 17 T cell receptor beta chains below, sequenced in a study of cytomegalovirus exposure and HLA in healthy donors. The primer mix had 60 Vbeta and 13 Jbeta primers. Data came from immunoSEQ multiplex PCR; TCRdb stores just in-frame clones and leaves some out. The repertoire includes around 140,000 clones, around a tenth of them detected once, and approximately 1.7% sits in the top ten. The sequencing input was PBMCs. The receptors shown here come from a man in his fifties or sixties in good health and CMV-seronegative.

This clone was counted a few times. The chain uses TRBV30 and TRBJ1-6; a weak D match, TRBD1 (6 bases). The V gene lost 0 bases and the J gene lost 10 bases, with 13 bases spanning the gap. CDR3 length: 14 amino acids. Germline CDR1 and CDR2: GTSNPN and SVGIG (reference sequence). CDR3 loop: CAWSVGLGQSPLHF. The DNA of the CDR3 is TGTGCCTGGAGTGTAGGCCTGGGACAATCACCCCTCCACTTT.

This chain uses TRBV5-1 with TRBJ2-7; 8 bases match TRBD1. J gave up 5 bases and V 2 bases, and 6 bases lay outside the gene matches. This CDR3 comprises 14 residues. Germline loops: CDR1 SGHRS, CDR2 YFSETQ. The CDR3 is CASSFGRGPNEQYF. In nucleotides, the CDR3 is TGCGCCAGCAGCTTTGGCAGGGGGCCGAACGAGCAGTACTTC.

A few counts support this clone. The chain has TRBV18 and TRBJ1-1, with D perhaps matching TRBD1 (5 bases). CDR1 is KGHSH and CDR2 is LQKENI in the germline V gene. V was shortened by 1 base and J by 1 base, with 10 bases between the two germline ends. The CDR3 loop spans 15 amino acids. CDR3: CASSPLKGANTEAFF. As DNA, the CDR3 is TGTGCCAGCTCACCACTTAAAGGGGCGAACACTGAAGCTTTCTTT.

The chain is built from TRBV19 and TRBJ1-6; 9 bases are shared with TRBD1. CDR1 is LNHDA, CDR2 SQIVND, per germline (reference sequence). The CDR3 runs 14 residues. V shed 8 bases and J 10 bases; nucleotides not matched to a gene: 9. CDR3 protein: CASSTGTGLSPLHF. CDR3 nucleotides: TGTGCCAGTTCCACCGGGACAGGGCTCTCACCCCTCCACTTT. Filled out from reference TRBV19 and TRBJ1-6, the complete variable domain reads DGGITQSPKYLFRKEGQNVTLSCEQNLNHDAMYWYRQDPGQGLRLIYYSQIVNDFQKGDIAEGYSVSREKKESFPLTVTSAQKNPTAFYLCASSTGTGLSPLHFGNGTRLTVT.

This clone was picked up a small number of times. The CDR3 sequence: CASSYSSEGGYEQYF. The CDR3 DNA is TGTGCCAGCAGTTACTCTTCTGAAGGCGGCTACGAGCAGTACTTC. The chain combines TRBV6-5 with TRBJ2-7; no reliable D call. The CDR3 is made up of 15 amino acids. CDR1 MNHEY and CDR2 SVGAGI come from the germline V gene. Trimming shortened V by 0 bases and J by 3 bases, and 12 bases separated the two germline ends.

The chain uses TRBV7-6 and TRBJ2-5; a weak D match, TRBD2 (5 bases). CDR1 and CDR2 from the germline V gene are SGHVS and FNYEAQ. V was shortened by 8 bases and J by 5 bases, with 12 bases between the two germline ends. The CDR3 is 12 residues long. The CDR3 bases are TGTGCCAGCTCCCCTAGCCGGGAGACCCAGTACTTC. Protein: CASSPSRETQYF.

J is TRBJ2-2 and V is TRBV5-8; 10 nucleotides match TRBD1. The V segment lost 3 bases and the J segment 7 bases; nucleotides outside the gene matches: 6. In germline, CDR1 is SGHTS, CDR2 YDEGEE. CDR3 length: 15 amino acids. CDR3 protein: CASSSPGQGFGELFF. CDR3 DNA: TGTGCCAGCAGCTCGCCGGGACAGGGGTTCGGGGAGCTGTTTTTT.

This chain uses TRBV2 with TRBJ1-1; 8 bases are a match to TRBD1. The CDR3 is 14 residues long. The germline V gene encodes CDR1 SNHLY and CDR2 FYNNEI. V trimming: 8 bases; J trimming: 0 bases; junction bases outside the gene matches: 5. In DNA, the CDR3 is TGTGCCAGCGGGCGGACAGGGTTGAACACTGAAGCTTTCTTT. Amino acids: CASGRTGLNTEAFF.

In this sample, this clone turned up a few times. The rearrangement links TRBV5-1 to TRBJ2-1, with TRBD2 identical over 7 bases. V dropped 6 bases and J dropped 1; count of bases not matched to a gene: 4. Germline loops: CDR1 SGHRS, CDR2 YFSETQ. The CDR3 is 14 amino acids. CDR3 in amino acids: CASNRGGSYNEQFF. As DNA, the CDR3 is TGCGCCAGCAATCGCGGGGGTTCCTACAATGAGCAGTTCTTC.

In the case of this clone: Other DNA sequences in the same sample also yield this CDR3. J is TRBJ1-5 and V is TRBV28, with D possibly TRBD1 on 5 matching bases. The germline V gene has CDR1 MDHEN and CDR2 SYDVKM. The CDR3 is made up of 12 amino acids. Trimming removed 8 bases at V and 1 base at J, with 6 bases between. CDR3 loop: CASRQSNQPQHF. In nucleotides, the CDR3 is TGTGCCAGCCGACAGAGCAATCAGCCCCAGCATTTT. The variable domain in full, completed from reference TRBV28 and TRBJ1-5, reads DVKVTQSSRYLVKRTGEKVFLECVQDMDHENMFWYRQDPGLGLRLIYFSYDVKMKEKGDIPEGYSVSREKKERFSLILESASTNQTSMYLCASRQSNQPQHFGDGTRLSIL.

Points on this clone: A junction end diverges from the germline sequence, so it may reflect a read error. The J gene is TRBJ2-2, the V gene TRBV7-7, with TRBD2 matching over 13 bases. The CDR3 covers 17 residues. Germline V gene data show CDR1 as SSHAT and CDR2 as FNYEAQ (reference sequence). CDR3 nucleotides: TGTGCTAGCAGTCCGACTAGCGGGGGGCTGGGACCCGGGGAGCTGTTTTTT. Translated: CASSPTSGGLGPGELFF.

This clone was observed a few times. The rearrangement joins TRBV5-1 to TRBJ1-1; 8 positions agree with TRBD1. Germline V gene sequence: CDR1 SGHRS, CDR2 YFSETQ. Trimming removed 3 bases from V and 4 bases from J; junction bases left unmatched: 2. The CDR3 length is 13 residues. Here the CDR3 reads CASSSGQGTEAFF. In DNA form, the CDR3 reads TGCGCCAGCAGCTCCGGACAGGGCACTGAAGCTTTCTTT.

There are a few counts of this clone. CDR3 amino acids: CSARAELVFF. As DNA, the CDR3 is TGCAGTGCTAGAGCGGAGCTGGTTTTCTTT. V gene TRBV20-1 combines with J gene TRBJ1-1; no clear D gene. V dropped 1 base and J dropped 13 bases, with 10 bases sitting between them. The CDR3 has 10 amino acids. Germline CDR1 and CDR2: DFQATT and SNEGSKA (reference sequence).

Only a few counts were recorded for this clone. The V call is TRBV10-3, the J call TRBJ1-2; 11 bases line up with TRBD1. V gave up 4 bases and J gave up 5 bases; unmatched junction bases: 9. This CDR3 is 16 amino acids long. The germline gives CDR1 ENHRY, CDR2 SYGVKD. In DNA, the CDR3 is TGTGCCATCAGTGGGGGGTACCGGGACAGGGGGTATGGCTACACCTTC. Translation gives CAISGGYRDRGYGYTF.

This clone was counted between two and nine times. CDR3 in amino acids: CASNSGIDDQPQHF. CDR3 nucleotides: TGTGCCAGCAACTCAGGGATCGACGATCAGCCCCAGCATTTT. This sequence joins TRBV6-6 and TRBJ1-5; a possible D gene is TRBD1 (5 bases). The V end was cut by 7 bases, the J end by 5 bases, with 15 bases between. The CDR3 contains 14 residues. Germline V gene sequence: CDR1 MNHNY, CDR2 SVGAGI (reference sequence).

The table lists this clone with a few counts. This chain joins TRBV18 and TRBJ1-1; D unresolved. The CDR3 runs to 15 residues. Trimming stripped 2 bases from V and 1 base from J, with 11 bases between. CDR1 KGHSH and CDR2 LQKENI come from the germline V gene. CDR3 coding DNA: TGTGCCAGCTCACCAGCGATATTGAGGAACACTGAAGCTTTCTTT. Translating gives CASSPAILRNTEAFF.

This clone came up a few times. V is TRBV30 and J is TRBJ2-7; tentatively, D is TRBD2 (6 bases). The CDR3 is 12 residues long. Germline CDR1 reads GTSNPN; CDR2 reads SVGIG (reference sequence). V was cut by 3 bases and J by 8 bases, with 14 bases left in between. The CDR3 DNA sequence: TGTGCCTGGAGCCTGGTGGGGGGTCAGCAGTACTTC. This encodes CAWSLVGGQQYF.